A selection of T cell receptor beta chains follows, all from one sample in a study of blood T cell repertoires in COVID-19. Data came from immunoSEQ multiplex PCR; TCRdb stores just in-frame clones and leaves some out. The sample consists of about 14,000 clones, roughly 75% of them appearing once. The sequenced sample was peripheral blood. The receptors were gathered from a boy younger than 10 with active or convalescent COVID-19. CDR3s include the opening cysteine and the closing phenylalanine or tryptophan. D genes are given only for firm matches. The size of a clone is reported for some rows only, either as once, few or many, or as a class for expanded clones.

d_gene,j_gene,abundance,v_gene,len,CDR3nt,CDR3aa
NA,TRBJ1-6,NA,TRBV5-1,17,TGCGCCAGCAGCTTGGAAGGGGTGGGCTCCTATAATTCACCCCTCCACTTT,CASSLEGVGSYNSPLHF
NA,TRBJ2-5,NA,TRBV11-2,14,TGTGCCAGCAGCCCGAGGCCGGGTTTGGAGACCCAGTACTTC,CASSPRPGLETQYF
TRBD2,TRBJ2-5,NA,TRBV10-3,16,TGTGCCATCAGTCAGGGGCTAGCGGGGGGGCGAGAGACCCAGTACTTC,CAISQGLAGGRETQYF
TRBD2,TRBJ2-5,NA,TRBV5-1,16,TGCGCCAGCAGCTCGTGGACTAGCGGGGGGGCAGAGACCCAGTACTTC,CASSSWTSGGAETQYF
NA,TRBJ2-5,NA,TRBV3-1/TRBV3-2,13,TGTGCCAGCAGCCATTCACAGGGAGAGACCCAGTACTTC,CASSHSQGETQYF
NA,TRBJ1-5,NA,TRBV6-6,15,TGTGCCAGCAGTGACCCCAGGGGTTTAGGGCAGCCCCAGCATTTT,CASSDPRGLGQPQHF
NA,TRBJ1-1,NA,TRBV11-2,12,TGTGCCAGCAGCTTAGGGGCAGGGGAGGCTTTCTTT,CASSLGAGEAFF
NA,TRBJ2-2,NA,TRBV9,14,TGTGCCAGCAGCGAGGGGTCGAACACCGGGGAGCTGTTTTTT,CASSEGSNTGELFF
NA,TRBJ2-3,NA,TRBV9,14,TGTGCCAGCAGCGCCACAGGGTCAACCGATACGCAGTATTTT,CASSATGSTDTQYF
NA,TRBJ1-6,NA,TRBV6-5,13,TGTGCCAGCAGTATACAGGGCAATTCACCCCTCCACTTT,CASSIQGNSPLHF
TRBD1,TRBJ1-3,NA,TRBV5-1,15,TGCGCCAGCAGCACTACAGGGGGCAACCGAAACACCATATATTTT,CASSTTGGNRNTIYF
NA,TRBJ2-2,NA,TRBV6-5,14,TGTGCCAGCAGCAGGGAACCTAACACCGGGGAGCTGTTTTTT,CASSREPNTGELFF
NA,TRBJ2-7,NA,TRBV28,12,TGTGCCAGCAGACGGGTCCCCCTGGAGCAGTACTTC,CASRRVPLEQYF
NA,TRBJ1-1,NA,TRBV2,14,TGTGCCAGCAGTGAAGAGCTCGGAGGGTTTGAAGCTTTCTTT,CASSEELGGFEAFF
TRBD1,TRBJ1-3,NA,TRBV7-6,20,TGTGCCAGCAGCTCCCTCGCGACAGGGGCCGCGATGGGGTCTGGAAACACCATATATTTT,CASSSLATGAAMGSGNTIYF
NA,TRBJ2-7,NA,TRBV11-3,15,TGTGCCAGCAGCTTAGGGGGAGGTTCATCCTACGAGCAGTACTTC,CASSLGGGSSYEQYF
NA,TRBJ1-2,NA,TRBV20-1,11,TGCAGTGCTCAGATGGTCTATGGCTACACCTTC,CSAQMVYGYTF
NA,TRBJ2-1,NA,TRBV15,18,TGTGCCACCAGGAGAGGGGTTACAAGTTTGCAACAGCACAATGAGCAGTTCTTC,CATRRGVTSLQQHNEQFF
TRBD2,TRBJ2-1,NA,TRBV7-2,17,TGTGCCAGCGGACAGGGCGGGACTAGCGGAACTTACGTGGAGCAGTTCTTC,CASGQGGTSGTYVEQFF
NA,TRBJ2-7,NA,TRBV5-1,14,TGCGCCAGCAGCTTGACAGGCCCTACCTACGAGCAGTACTTC,CASSLTGPTYEQYF
NA,TRBJ1-5,NA,TRBV4-1,16,TGCGCCAGCAGCCAAGATTCCAGGGCCTACAATCAGCCCCAGCATTTT,CASSQDSRAYNQPQHF
NA,TRBJ2-5,NA,TRBV20-1,10,TGCAGTGCAATACAAGAGACCCAGTACTTC,CSAIQETQYF
TRBD1,TRBJ1-2,few,TRBV9,13,TGTGCCAGCAGCGCCACAGGGGGCATCCGCTACACCTTC,CASSATGGIRYTF
TRBD1,TRBJ2-7,NA,TRBV6-2/TRBV6-3,17,TGTGCCAGCAGTTACCTACTACAGGGGGTCGGGTCCTACGAGCAGTACTTC,CASSYLLQGVGSYEQYF
TRBD1,TRBJ1-1,NA,TRBV7-2,17,TGTGCCAGCAGCTTTTCACCGGGACAGCCTAAGAACACTGAAGCTTTCTTT,CASSFSPGQPKNTEAFF